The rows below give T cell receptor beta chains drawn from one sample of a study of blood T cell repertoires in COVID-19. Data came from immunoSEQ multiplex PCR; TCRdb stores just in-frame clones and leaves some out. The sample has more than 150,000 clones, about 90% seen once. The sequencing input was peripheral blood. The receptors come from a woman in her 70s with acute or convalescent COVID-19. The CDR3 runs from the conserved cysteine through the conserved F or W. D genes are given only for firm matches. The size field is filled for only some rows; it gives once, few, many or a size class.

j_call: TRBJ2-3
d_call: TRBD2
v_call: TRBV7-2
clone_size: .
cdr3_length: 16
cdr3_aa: CASSLRGSGGTDTQYF
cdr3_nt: TGTGCCAGCAGCTTACGGGGTAGCGGGGGGACAGATACGCAGTATTTT

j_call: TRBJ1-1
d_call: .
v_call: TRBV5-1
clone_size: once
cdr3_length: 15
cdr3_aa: CASSLVSGRGTEAFF
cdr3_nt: TGCGCCAGCAGCTTGGTTTCAGGAAGGGGGACTGAAGCTTTCTTT

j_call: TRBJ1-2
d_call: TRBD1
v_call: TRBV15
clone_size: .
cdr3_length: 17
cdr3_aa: CATSRAVAGGTNYGYTF
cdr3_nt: TGTGCCACCAGCAGAGCGGTGGCAGGGGGCACTAACTATGGCTACACCTTC

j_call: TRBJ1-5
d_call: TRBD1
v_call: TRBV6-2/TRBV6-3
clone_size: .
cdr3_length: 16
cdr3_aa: CASSYSRTGGNQPQHF
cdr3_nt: TGTGCCAGCAGTTACTCGAGGACAGGGGGCAATCAGCCCCAGCATTTT

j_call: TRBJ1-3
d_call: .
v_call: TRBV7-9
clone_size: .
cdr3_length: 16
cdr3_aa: CASSLAPRSSGNTIYF
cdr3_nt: TGTGCCAGCAGCTTAGCGCCCCGGAGCTCTGGAAACACCATATATTTT

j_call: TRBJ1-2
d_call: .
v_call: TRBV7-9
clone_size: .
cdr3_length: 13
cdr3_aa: CASSSNHLGGYTF
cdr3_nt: TGTGCCAGCAGCTCCAACCATTTGGGCGGCTACACCTTC

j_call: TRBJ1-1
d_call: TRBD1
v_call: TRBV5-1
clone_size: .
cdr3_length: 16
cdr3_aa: CASSPGQGRMNTEAFF
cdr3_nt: TGCGCCAGCAGCCCGGGACAGGGGAGAATGAACACTGAAGCTTTCTTT

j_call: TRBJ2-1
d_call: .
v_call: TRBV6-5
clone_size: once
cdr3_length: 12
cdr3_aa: CASSYPYGGQFF
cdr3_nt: TGTGCCAGCAGTTATCCCTACGGGGGGCAGTTCTTC

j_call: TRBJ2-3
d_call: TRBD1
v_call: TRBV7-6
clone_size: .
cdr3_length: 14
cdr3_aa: CASVGDRGSDTQYF
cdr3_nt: TGTGCCAGCGTGGGTGACAGGGGGTCGGATACGCAGTATTTT

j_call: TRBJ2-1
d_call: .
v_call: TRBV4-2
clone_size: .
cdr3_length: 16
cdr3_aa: CASSQNTLSSEGEQFF
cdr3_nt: TGTGCCAGCAGCCAAAACACCCTCTCCTCCGAGGGTGAGCAGTTCTTC

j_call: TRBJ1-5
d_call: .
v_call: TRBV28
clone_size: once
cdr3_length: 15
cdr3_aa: CASSYGGGSNQPQHF
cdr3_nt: TGTGCCAGCAGTTACGGGGGTGGTAGCAATCAGCCCCAGCATTTT

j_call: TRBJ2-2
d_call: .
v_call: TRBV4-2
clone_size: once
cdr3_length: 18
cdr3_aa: CASSQDKPSGRGGGELFF
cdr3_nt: TGTGCCAGCAGCCAAGATAAGCCCAGCGGAAGAGGGGGCGGGGAGCTGTTTTTT

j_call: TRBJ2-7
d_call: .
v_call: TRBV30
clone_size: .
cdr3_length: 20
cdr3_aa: CAWSVPGRDSRRGERYEQYF
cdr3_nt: TGTGCCTGGAGTGTCCCCGGCCGGGACAGTCGAAGGGGGGAGCGCTACGAGCAGTACTTC

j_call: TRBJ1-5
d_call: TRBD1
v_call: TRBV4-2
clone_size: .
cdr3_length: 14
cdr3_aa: CASSRDRGNQPQHF
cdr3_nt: TGTGCCAGCAGCCGGGACAGGGGAAATCAGCCCCAGCATTTT

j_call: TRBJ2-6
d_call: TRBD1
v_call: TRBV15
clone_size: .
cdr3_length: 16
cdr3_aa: CATSRGQGAGANVLTF
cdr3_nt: TGTGCCACCAGCAGAGGACAGGGGGCTGGGGCCAACGTCCTGACTTTC

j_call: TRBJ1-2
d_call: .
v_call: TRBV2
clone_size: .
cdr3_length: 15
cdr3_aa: CASSPLRTAHYGYTF
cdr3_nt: TGTGCCAGCAGCCCACTAAGGACAGCCCACTATGGCTACACCTTC

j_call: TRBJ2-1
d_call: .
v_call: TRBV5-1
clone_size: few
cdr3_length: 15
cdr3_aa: CASSLHRSSYNEQFF
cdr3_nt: TGCGCCAGCAGCTTGCACCGGAGCTCCTACAATGAGCAGTTCTTC

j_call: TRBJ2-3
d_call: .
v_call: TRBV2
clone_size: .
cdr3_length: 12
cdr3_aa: CASSAITDTQYF
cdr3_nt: TGTGCCAGCAGTGCTATCACAGATACGCAGTATTTT

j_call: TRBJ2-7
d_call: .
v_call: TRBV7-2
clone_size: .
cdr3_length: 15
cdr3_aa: CASSSGLKLSYEQYF
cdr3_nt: TGTGCCAGCAGCTCAGGACTTAAGCTCTCCTACGAGCAGTACTTC

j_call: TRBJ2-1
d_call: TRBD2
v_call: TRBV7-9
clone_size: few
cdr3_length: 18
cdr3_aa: CASSWGLADSLLQDEQFF
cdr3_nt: TGTGCCAGCAGCTGGGGACTAGCGGACTCTCTCCTACAAGACGAGCAGTTCTTC

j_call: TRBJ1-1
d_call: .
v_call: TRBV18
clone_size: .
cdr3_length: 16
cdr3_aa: CASSPLPPGVNTEAFF
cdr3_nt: TGTGCCAGCTCACCCCTCCCCCCGGGTGTGAACACTGAAGCTTTCTTT

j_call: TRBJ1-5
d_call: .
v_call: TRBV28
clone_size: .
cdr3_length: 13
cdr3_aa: CASSRGSNQPQHF
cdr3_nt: TGTGCCAGCAGTAGGGGCAGCAATCAGCCCCAGCATTTT

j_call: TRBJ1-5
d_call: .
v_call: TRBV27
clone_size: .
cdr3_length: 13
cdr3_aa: CATRRGAGQPQHF
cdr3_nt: TGTGCCACCAGACGGGGGGCAGGTCAGCCCCAGCATTTT

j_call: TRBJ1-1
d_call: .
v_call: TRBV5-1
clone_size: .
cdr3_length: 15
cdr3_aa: CASSLVVGQRGEAFF
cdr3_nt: TGCGCCAGCAGCTTGGTGGTGGGACAACGCGGGGAAGCTTTCTTT

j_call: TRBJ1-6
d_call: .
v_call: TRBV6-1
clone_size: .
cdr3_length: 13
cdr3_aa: CASSEAGDRRFHF
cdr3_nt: TGTGCCAGCAGTGAAGCCGGTGACAGGCGGTTCCACTTT

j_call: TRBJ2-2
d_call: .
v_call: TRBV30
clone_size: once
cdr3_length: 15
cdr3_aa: CAWSLGSGYTGELFF
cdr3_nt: TGTGCCTGGAGTCTGGGTTCGGGGTACACCGGGGAGCTGTTTTTT

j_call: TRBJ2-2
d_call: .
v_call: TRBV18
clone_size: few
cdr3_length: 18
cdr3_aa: CASSPRGPATTNTGELFF
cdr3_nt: TGTGCCAGCTCACCTCGGGGTCCAGCGACTACGAACACCGGGGAGCTGTTTTTT

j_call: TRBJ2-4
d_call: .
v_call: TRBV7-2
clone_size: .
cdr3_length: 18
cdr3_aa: CASSQPQGEGIAKNIQYF
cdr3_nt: TGTGCCAGCAGCCAACCACAGGGGGAGGGGATAGCCAAAAACATTCAGTACTTC

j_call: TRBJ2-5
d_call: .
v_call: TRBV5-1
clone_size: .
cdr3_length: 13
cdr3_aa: CASSEQGHETQYF
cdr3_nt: TGCGCCAGCAGCGAACAGGGACACGAGACCCAGTACTTC

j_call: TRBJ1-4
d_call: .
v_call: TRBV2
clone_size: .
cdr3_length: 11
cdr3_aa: CASSALEKLFF
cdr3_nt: TGTGCCAGCAGTGCTCTCGAAAAACTGTTTTTT

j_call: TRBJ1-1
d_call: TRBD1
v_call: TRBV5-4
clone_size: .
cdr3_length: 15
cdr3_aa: CASSYPPGQGTGAFF
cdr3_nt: TGTGCCAGCAGCTACCCACCGGGACAGGGAACCGGAGCTTTCTTT

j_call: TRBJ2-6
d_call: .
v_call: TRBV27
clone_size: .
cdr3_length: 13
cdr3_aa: CASSNSGANVLTF
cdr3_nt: TGTGCCAGCTCCAATTCTGGGGCCAACGTCCTGACTTTC

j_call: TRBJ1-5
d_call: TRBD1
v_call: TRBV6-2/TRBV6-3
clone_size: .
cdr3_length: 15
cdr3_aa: CASSYSATGNQPQHF
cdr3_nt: TGTGCCAGCAGTTACTCGGCGACAGGGAATCAGCCCCAGCATTTT

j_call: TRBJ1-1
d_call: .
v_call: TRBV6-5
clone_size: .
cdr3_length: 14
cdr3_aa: CASRAGEGNTEAFF
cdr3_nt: TGTGCCAGCAGGGCGGGCGAAGGGAACACTGAAGCTTTCTTT

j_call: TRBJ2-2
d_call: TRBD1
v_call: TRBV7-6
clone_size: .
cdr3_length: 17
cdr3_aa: CASSLRTGTGHTGELFF
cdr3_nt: TGTGCCAGCAGCTTACGTACAGGGACAGGGCACACCGGGGAGCTGTTTTTT

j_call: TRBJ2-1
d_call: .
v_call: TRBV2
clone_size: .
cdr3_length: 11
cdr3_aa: CASYQGYEQFF
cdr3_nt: TGTGCCAGTTATCAGGGTTATGAGCAGTTCTTC

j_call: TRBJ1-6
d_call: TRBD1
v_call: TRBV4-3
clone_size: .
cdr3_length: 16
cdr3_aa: CASSQDYQGVYSPLHF
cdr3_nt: TGCGCCAGCAGCCAAGACTATCAGGGGGTTTATTCACCCCTCCACTTT

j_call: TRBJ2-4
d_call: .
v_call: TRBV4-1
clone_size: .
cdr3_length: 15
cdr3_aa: CASSQDRTSWNIQYF
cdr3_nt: TGCGCCAGCAGCCAAGACAGAACTAGTTGGAACATTCAGTACTTC

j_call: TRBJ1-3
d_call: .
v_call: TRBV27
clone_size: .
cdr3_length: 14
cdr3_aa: CASSQRASGNTIYF
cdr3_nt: TGTGCCAGCAGTCAGAGGGCTTCTGGAAACACCATATATTTT

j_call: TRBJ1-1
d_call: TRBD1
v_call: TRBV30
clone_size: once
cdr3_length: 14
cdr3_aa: CAWSYNRGRTEAFF
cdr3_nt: TGTGCCTGGAGCTACAACAGGGGGAGGACTGAAGCTTTCTTT

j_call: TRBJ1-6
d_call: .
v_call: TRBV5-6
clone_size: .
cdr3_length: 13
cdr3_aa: CASSLGRVSPLHF
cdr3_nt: TGTGCCAGCAGCTTGGGCAGGGTTTCACCCCTCCACTTT

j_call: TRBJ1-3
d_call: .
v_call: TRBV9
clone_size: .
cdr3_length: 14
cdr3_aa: CASSVGGFGNTIYF
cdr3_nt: TGTGCCAGCAGCGTAGGGGGCTTTGGAAACACCATATATTTT

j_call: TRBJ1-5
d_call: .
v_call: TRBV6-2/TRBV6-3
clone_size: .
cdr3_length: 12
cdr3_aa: CASSHSNQPQHF
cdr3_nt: TGTGCCAGCAGTCATAGCAATCAGCCCCAGCATTTT

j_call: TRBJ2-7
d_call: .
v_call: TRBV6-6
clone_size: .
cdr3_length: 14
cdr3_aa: CASSYDVSAYEQYF
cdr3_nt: TGTGCCAGCAGTTACGATGTTAGCGCGTACGAGCAGTACTTC